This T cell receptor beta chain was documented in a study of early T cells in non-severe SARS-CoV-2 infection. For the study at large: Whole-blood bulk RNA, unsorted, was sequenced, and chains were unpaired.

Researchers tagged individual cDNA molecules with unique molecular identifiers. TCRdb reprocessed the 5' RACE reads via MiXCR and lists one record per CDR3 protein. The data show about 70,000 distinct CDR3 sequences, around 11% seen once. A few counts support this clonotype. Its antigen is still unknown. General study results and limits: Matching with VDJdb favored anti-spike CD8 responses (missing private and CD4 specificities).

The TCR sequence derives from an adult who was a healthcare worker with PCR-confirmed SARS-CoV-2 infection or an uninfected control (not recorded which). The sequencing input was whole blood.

The CDR3 spells CASSLPNRRPEAFF. CDR3 bases: TGTGCCAGCAGCCTACCCAACAGGAGGCCTGAAGCTTTCTTT. V is TRBV7-9 and J is TRBJ1-1, with TRBD1 as a possible D gene (5 bases). Germline V gives CDR1 SEHNR, CDR2 FQNEAQ (reference sequence). The CDR3 totals 14 residues. Deletions cut 5 bases from V and 6 bases from J, with 16 bases between. The variable domain in full, with the rest retrieved from reference TRBV7-9 and TRBJ1-1, is DTGVSQNPRHKITKRGQNVTFRCDPISEHNRLYWYRQTLGQGPEFLTYFQNEAQLEKSRLLSDRFSAERPKGSFSTLEIQRTEQGDSAMYLCASSLPNRRPEAFFGQGTRLTVV.